Below are 26 T cell receptor beta chains sequenced from a single sample in a study of blood T cell repertoires in COVID-19. Some clones are missing from TCRdb's copy, which holds only in-frame ones; the method was immunoSEQ multiplex PCR. In the table there are about 480,000 clones, 85% to 90% of which are singletons. What was sequenced was PBMCs or T cells enriched from blood (not recorded which). The receptors were gathered from a woman in her 40s who had recovered from COVID-19.

This sequence joins TRBV27 and TRBJ2-3; TRBD1 matches 9 bases. Germline assignment: CDR1 MNHEY and CDR2 SMNVEV (reference sequence). V lost 6 bases, J lost 3 bases, and 4 bases stayed unmatched. This CDR3 is 14 amino acids long. In DNA, the CDR3 is TGTGCCAGCAGACTACAGGGGGCTACAGATACGCAGTATTTT. Its protein product is CASRLQGATDTQYF.

J is TRBJ1-4 and V is TRBV4-1; a possible D gene is TRBD1 (5 bases). Germline lookup yields CDR1 MGHRA and CDR2 YSYEKL. The CDR3 is 19 amino acids. Trimming removed 0 bases at V and 8 bases at J, with 25 bases between. CDR3 sequence: CASSQDWAGPPLRNEKLFF. As DNA, the CDR3 is TGCGCCAGCAGCCAAGACTGGGCAGGGCCCCCGCTGAGGAACGAAAAACTGTTTTTT.

This clone was seen just once. V is TRBV20-1 and J is TRBJ2-1; weak D call: TRBD2 (6 bases). V was trimmed by 3 bases and J by 6 bases, leaving 12 bases between them. The V gene's germline CDR1 is DFQATT and CDR2 SNEGSKA (reference sequence). There are 13 residues in the CDR3. This CDR3 reads CSASRLGGNEQFF. CDR3 DNA: TGCAGTGCTAGTCGGCTGGGGGGCAATGAGCAGTTCTTC.

V usage is TRBV6-5 and J usage is TRBJ2-7, with TRBD2 identical over 12 bases. In germline, CDR1 is MNHEY, CDR2 SVGAGI. Germline trimming cut 4 bases from V and 2 bases from J; bases unmatched to any gene: 3. The CDR3 consists of 15 residues. The CDR3 DNA is TGTGCCAGCAGTTCATGGACTAGCGGGACCTACGAGCAGTACTTC. Its translation is CASSSWTSGTYEQYF.

The V and J genes are TRBV21-1 and TRBJ2-2; the D call TRBD2 from the table was never checked on the DNA. TRBV21-1 is labeled a pseudogene. CDR3 size: 19 residues. The DNA for the CDR3 is TGTGCCAGCAGCAAACCGGACGGGACTAGCGGGAGGGTAACCGGGGAGCTGTTTTTT. Translating it yields CASSKPDGTSGRVTGELFF.

The chain recombines TRBV5-6 with TRBJ2-5, with 7 nucleotides matching TRBD1. J gave up 2 bases and V 4 bases, and 5 bases lay outside the gene matches. The CDR3 loop spans 14 amino acids. CDR1 and CDR2 from the germline V gene are SGHDT and YYEEEE. The CDR3: CASSGQQGQETQYF. The CDR3 DNA sequence: TGTGCCAGCAGCGGCCAACAGGGGCAAGAGACCCAGTACTTC.

V gene TRBV5-3 combines with J gene TRBJ2-7, with D tentatively TRBD2 (5 bases). TRBV5-3 is treated as an ORF (open reading frame) with a function not yet certain. The CDR3 has 14 residues. With 4 bases removed from V and 2 bases from J, the gap between germline ends came to 13 bases. CDR3: CARSPLDGTYEQYF. The CDR3 DNA follows: TGTGCCAGAAGCCCCCTGGACGGGACCTACGAGCAGTACTTC.

The chain recombines TRBV9 with TRBJ1-5; unclear D gene. Per the germline V gene, CDR1 is SGDLS and CDR2 is YYNGEE. The CDR3 runs to 13 residues. V lost 3 bases and J lost 6, with 10 bases in between. The CDR3 nucleotides read TGTGCCAGCAGCGGGGCCGAGTTTCAGCCCCAGCATTTT. It encodes CASSGAEFQPQHF.

The rearrangement links TRBV5-1 to TRBJ1-2; TRBD1 agrees at 11 bases. There are 15 residues in the CDR3. CDR1 is SGHRS and CDR2 is YFSETQ in the germline V gene. V shed 3 bases, J shed 2 bases, and the junction held 3 bases outside the gene matches. CDR3 loop: CASSWGQGENYGYTF. CDR3 sequence (DNA): TGCGCCAGCAGCTGGGGACAGGGGGAAAACTATGGCTACACCTTC.

This rearrangement joins TRBV27 to TRBJ2-7, with D perhaps TRBD2 (7 bases). There are 16 residues in the CDR3. Germline V CDR1 and CDR2: MNHEY, SMNVEV (reference sequence). The ends were cut back, 7 bases at V and 4 bases at J, with 23 bases in the middle. The CDR3 spells CASTQGGRGHLYEQYF. The CDR3 region has the DNA TGTGCCAGCACTCAAGGGGGGCGGGGGCACTTATACGAGCAGTACTTC.

As for this clone: Mismatch with germline at one junction end may stem from a read error. This sequence joins TRBV6-5 and TRBJ2-5, with 12 positions matching TRBD1. CDR1 and CDR2 from the germline V gene are MNHEY and SVGAGI. The CDR3 is 11 amino acids. CDR3 loop: CASRGTGGSDF. The CDR3 DNA reads as TGTGCCAGCAGGGGGACAGGGGGCAGTGACTTC.

The chain employs TRBV29-1 and TRBJ2-4; 13 positions match TRBD2. Trimming removed 4 bases from V and 6 bases from J; junction bases left unmatched: 6. The CDR3 is made up of 15 amino acids. CDR1 SQVTM and CDR2 ANQGSEA come from the germline V gene. The CDR3 coding sequence is TGCAGCGTTGGGACTAGCGGGAGTGGGGGAAACATTCAGTACTTC. The encoded protein is CSVGTSGSGGNIQYF.

The chain employs TRBV15 and TRBJ1-1; no reliable D call. V was cut by 0 bases and J by 4 bases, with 6 bases left in between. Looked up from germline, CDR1 is LNHNV and CDR2 is YYDKDF (reference sequence). The CDR3 totals 13 residues. The CDR3 coding sequence is TGTGCCACCAGCAGAGAGGCAGGCACTGAAGCTTTCTTT. Amino acids: CATSREAGTEAFF. The variable domain in full, with the rest retrieved from reference TRBV15 and TRBJ1-1, is DAMVIQNPRYQVTQFGKPVTLSCSQTLNHNVMYWYQQKSSQAPKLLFHYYDKDFNNEADTPDNFQSRRPNTSFCFLDIRSPGLGDTAMYLCATSREAGTEAFFGQGTRLTVV.

The chain combines TRBV4-3 with TRBJ1-2; tentative D call: TRBD1 (5 bases). Germline V gene lookup returns CDR1 LGHNA and CDR2 YSLEER. This CDR3 comprises 17 residues. Trimming took off 0 bases at V and 8 bases at J, with 22 bases between the two ends. The CDR3 DNA is TGCGCCAGCAGCCAAGATATGGTGGCGGGGACGGGTGAAGGCTACACCTTC. Amino acids: CASSQDMVAGTGEGYTF.

This clone was picked up a small number of times. The chain employs TRBV14 and TRBJ1-2; no definite D call. V lost 1 base to trimming and J lost 7 bases, with 10 bases between them. CDR3 length: 13 amino acids. Germline CDR1 reads SGHDN; CDR2 reads FVKESK. For the CDR3, the DNA is TGTGCCAGCAGCCAAGGTCCCGGTTCTGGCTACACCTTC. This translates into CASSQGPGSGYTF.

J is TRBJ2-1 and V is TRBV9, with 10 bases lining up with TRBD2. V dropped 0 bases and J dropped 4; count of bases not matched to a gene: 4. The CDR3 totals 16 residues. Per germline, CDR1 SGDLS and CDR2 YYNGEE. The CDR3 nucleotides read TGTGCCAGCAGCGTAGGTCTAGCGGGGGAATACAATGAGCAGTTCTTC. As protein: CASSVGLAGEYNEQFF.

The rearrangement uses TRBV19 and TRBJ1-2; D remains unclear. The CDR3 runs 11 residues. Trimming pared 8 bases from V and 2 bases from J, leaving 6 bases between. Germline CDR1 is LNHDA and CDR2 is SQIVND (reference sequence). The CDR3 DNA follows: TGTGCCAGTGAGATAAACTATGGCTACACCTTC. Amino acids: CASEINYGYTF. The full variable domain, rest sourced from reference TRBV19 and TRBJ1-2, is DGGITQSPKYLFRKEGQNVTLSCEQNLNHDAMYWYRQDPGQGLRLIYYSQIVNDFQKGDIAEGYSVSREKKESFPLTVTSAQKNPTAFYLCASEINYGYTFGSGTRLTVV.

This rearrangement joins TRBV18 to TRBJ2-3, with 12 bases matching TRBD2. Germline CDR1 and CDR2: KGHSH and LQKENI. Losses at the gene ends were 1 base for V and 4 bases for J; bases not matched to a gene: 6. The CDR3 totals 17 residues. The CDR3 loop reads CASSPLPTSGSPDTQYF. CDR3 in DNA: TGTGCCAGCTCACCACTCCCGACTAGCGGGAGCCCAGATACGCAGTATTTT.

The chain has TRBV12-3 or TRBV12-4 and TRBJ1-3, with no clear D. The CDR3 runs 12 residues. V dropped 6 bases and J dropped 2 bases, with 5 bases sitting between them. CDR3 bases: TGTGCCAGCAGACAGACTGGAAACACCATATATTTT. Its protein is CASRQTGNTIYF.

This clone was seen a handful of times. V usage is TRBV11-3 and J usage is TRBJ1-1, with a tentative D call TRBD1 (5 bases). The CDR3 is 13 residues long. The germline gives CDR1 SGHNT, CDR2 YENEEA. Trimming stripped 10 bases from V and 1 base from J, with 13 bases between. CDR3 sequence (DNA): TGTGCCACCGAAAGCAGGGCGAACACTGAAGCTTTCTTT. It yields the protein CATESRANTEAFF.

The V gene is TRBV29-1, the J gene TRBJ2-7; 9 bases map to TRBD1. The CDR3 has 13 amino acids. After removal of 7 bases from V and 3 bases from J, the junction contained 7 bases not matched to a gene. Germline V gives CDR1 SQVTM, CDR2 ANQGSEA. DNA of the CDR3: TGCAGCGCCAAGGACAGGGGCCACTACGAGCAGTACTTC. Protein sequence: CSAKDRGHYEQYF.

The chain uses TRBV5-4 and TRBJ1-1; possible D gene TRBD1, 6 bases. The CDR3 is 13 amino acids. Germline loops: CDR1 SGHNT, CDR2 YYREEE (reference sequence). Trimming left V 4 bases short and J 11 bases short, with 18 bases between. CDR3 sequence: CASSHANDRWAFF. The CDR3, as DNA: TGTGCCAGCAGCCACGCGAACGACAGGTGGGCTTTCTTT. The full variable domain, its missing parts supplied by reference TRBV5-4 and TRBJ1-1, is ETGVTQSPTHLIKTRGQQVTLRCSSQSGHNTVSWYQQALGQGPQFIFQYYREEENGRGNFPPRFSGLQFPNYSSELNVNALELDDSALYLCASSHANDRWAFFGQGTRLTVV.

The rearrangement joins TRBV5-4 to TRBJ2-1; no firm D call. Trimming left V 4 bases short and J 0 bases short, with 5 bases between. CDR1 is SGHNT, CDR2 YYREEE, per germline (reference sequence). The CDR3 contains 13 residues. As DNA, the CDR3 is TGTGCCAGCAGCGCTAGCTCCTACAATGAGCAGTTCTTC. Protein sequence: CASSASSYNEQFF.

The V gene is TRBV5-1, the J gene TRBJ2-7, with D possibly TRBD2 on 5 matching bases. Trimming pared 0 bases from V and 3 bases from J, leaving 13 bases between. The V gene's germline CDR1 is SGHRS and CDR2 YFSETQ. The CDR3 spans 15 residues. The CDR3 spells CASSLAAGLNYEQYF. CDR3 coding DNA: TGCGCCAGCAGCTTGGCTGCGGGTTTGAACTACGAGCAGTACTTC.

The gene calls are TRBV12-3 or TRBV12-4 and TRBJ2-1; D gene uncertain. The CDR3 has 13 residues. V dropped 5 bases and J dropped 6 bases, with 11 bases sitting between them. CDR3 sequence reads: CASSPTSSNEQFF. The CDR3 region has the DNA TGTGCCAGCAGTCCGACCTCTAGCAATGAGCAGTTCTTC.

The CDR3 region has the DNA TGCGCCAGCAGTGGGGCGGGGGGGGAGACCCAGTACTTC. This gives the protein CASSGAGGETQYF. V and J are TRBV10-2 and TRBJ2-5; 9 bases match TRBD2. Germline V gives CDR1 WSHSY, CDR2 SAAADI. With V trimmed by 4 bases and J by 5 bases, 2 bases remained unmatched. The CDR3 has 13 residues.